This entry features one T cell receptor (beta chain) sequence. The data are from a study of blood T cell repertoires in COVID-19. For the study at large: T cells, B-cell-depleted T cells, or PBMCs supplied cDNA or gDNA.

Data came from immunoSEQ multiplex PCR; TCRdb stores just in-frame clones and leaves some out. The sample shows 200,000 to 250,000 clones, 85% to 90% of them seen only once. Cohorts were based on clinical histories the participants reported. The CDR3 has 12 residues. CDR1 GTSNPN and CDR2 SVGIG come from the germline V gene (reference sequence). V was trimmed by 3 bases and J by 7 bases, leaving 11 bases between them. The TCR originated in a man aged 25 to 45 who had been exposed to COVID-19. This chain links TRBV30 with TRBJ2-3; D uncertain. The specimen was PBMCs or T cells enriched from blood (not recorded which). The CDR3 is CAWSPLKNTQYF. For the CDR3, the DNA is TGTGCCTGGAGCCCACTTAAGAATACGCAGTATTTT.